Below, 23 T cell receptor beta chains from the same sample are listed, as sequenced in a study of cytomegalovirus exposure and HLA in healthy donors. Primers included in the PCR were 60 Vbeta and 13 Jbeta primers. The data were produced by immunoSEQ multiplex PCR, yet TCRdb's version contains in-frame clones alone and is incomplete. The table records about 160,000 clones, about 71% of them present only once. Material: PBMCs. Source of these receptors: a woman aged 25 to 39 in good health and CMV-seronegative.

The J gene is TRBJ1-2, the V gene TRBV28; the match to TRBD1 covers 7 bases. After removal of 6 bases from V and 4 bases from J, the junction contained 5 bases not matched to a gene. This CDR3 has 13 amino acids. CDR1 MDHEN and CDR2 SYDVKM come from the germline V gene. CDR3 residues: CASSSGTVYGYTF. CDR3 DNA: TGTGCCAGCAGCAGTGGGACAGTCTATGGCTACACCTTC.

This chain connects TRBV7-3 to TRBJ2-1; TRBD2 aligns across 7 bases. The germline V gene has CDR1 SGHTA and CDR2 FQGTGA. The CDR3 spans 21 residues. V shed 4 bases, J shed 8 bases, and the junction held 29 bases outside the gene matches. In DNA form, the CDR3 reads TGTGCCAGCAGCTCGACCCCCCCCCGCCCGGACATTTGGCCCCGGGGGGATGAGCAGTTCTTC. This encodes CASSSTPPRPDIWPRGDEQFF.

The chain is built from TRBV28 and TRBJ2-3, with 8 bases matching TRBD1. Unmatched junction bases numbered 6, after V lost 7 bases and J lost 0 bases. The CDR3 spans 15 residues. The germline V gene encodes CDR1 MDHEN and CDR2 SYDVKM. This CDR3 reads CASTLQGASTDTQYF. The CDR3 nucleotides are TGTGCCAGCACCCTCCAGGGGGCTAGCACAGATACGCAGTATTTT.

The genes are TRBV15 and TRBJ2-5; 7 bases are shared with TRBD1. The V gene end was trimmed by 6 bases and the J gene end by 4 bases; junction bases not matched to a gene: 8. Germline V CDR1 and CDR2: LNHNV, YYDKDF (reference sequence). CDR3 length: 14 residues. The CDR3 spells CATSRDRPGETQYF. In nucleotides, the CDR3 is TGTGCCACCAGTAGGGACAGACCGGGAGAGACCCAGTACTTC.

The genes are TRBV19 and TRBJ1-5, with 9 bases matching TRBD1. With 3 bases clipped from V and 4 bases from J, the junction kept 7 bases outside the gene matches. Germline V gene lookup returns CDR1 LNHDA and CDR2 SQIVND (reference sequence). This CDR3 spans 16 amino acids. CDR3 residues: CASSIAQGARNQPQHF. DNA of the CDR3: TGTGCCAGTAGTATCGCACAGGGGGCGCGGAATCAGCCCCAGCATTTT.

This clone was seen a handful of times. The V call is TRBV7-2, the J call TRBJ1-1; no clear D. The CDR3 extends over 15 amino acids. Trimming shortened V by 6 bases and J by 2 bases, and 16 bases separated the two germline ends. Germline V gene lookup returns CDR1 SGHTA and CDR2 FQGNSA. The CDR3 bases are TGTGCCAGCAGTTTTTTGGGCGGGAGAAACACTGAAGCTTTCTTT. It is translated as CASSFLGGRNTEAFF.

The chain has TRBV15 and TRBJ2-5; 8 bases match TRBD1. V gave up 0 bases and J gave up 5 bases; unmatched junction bases: 5. Germline lookup yields CDR1 LNHNV and CDR2 YYDKDF (reference sequence). CDR3 length: 15 residues. As DNA, the CDR3 is TGTGCCACCAGCAGAGAAGACAGGGGAGGTGAGACCCAGTACTTC. Translating gives CATSREDRGGETQYF.

This clone was seen a few times. This chain connects TRBV5-4 to TRBJ2-7; the match to TRBD2 covers 8 bases. CDR3 length: 16 amino acids. V trimming: 5 bases; J trimming: 4 bases; junction bases outside the gene matches: 14. Germline-derived CDR1 and CDR2 are SGHNT and YYREEE (reference sequence). The CDR3 DNA follows: TGTGCCAGCAGAGAGGGAGGTTCGAGCGGGAGTTACGAGCAGTACTTC. It encodes CASREGGSSGSYEQYF. The complete variable domain, with remaining parts taken from reference TRBV5-4 and TRBJ2-7, reads ETGVTQSPTHLIKTRGQQVTLRCSSQSGHNTVSWYQQALGQGPQFIFQYYREEENGRGNFPPRFSGLQFPNYSSELNVNALELDDSALYLCASREGGSSGSYEQYFGPGTRLTVT.

The V gene is TRBV9, the J gene TRBJ1-4, with 7 bases aligning to TRBD1. The CDR3 length is 15 residues. CDR1 is SGDLS, CDR2 YYNGEE, per germline. V dropped 4 bases and J dropped 6; count of bases not matched to a gene: 9. The CDR3 bases are TGTGCCAGCAGCTCAACGGGACAGAGAGATGAAAAACTGTTTTTT. It codes for CASSSTGQRDEKLFF.

This clone was seen more than once but under ten times. One end of the junction fails to match germline, which may point to a read error. The rearrangement uses TRBV7-9 and TRBJ1-1, with D perhaps matching TRBD1 (5 bases). CDR3 length equals 12 residues. Germline V gene lookup returns CDR1 SEHNR and CDR2 FQNEAQ (reference sequence). CDR3 sequence (DNA): TGTTCCAGCAGCTCAGACAGCACTGAAGCTTTCTTT. Protein product: CSSSSDSTEAFF.

This chain uses TRBV7-7 with TRBJ2-5; D is undetermined. Between the trimmed V and J ends, which lost 3 bases and 5 bases, there was a span of 10 bases. The CDR3 has 13 residues. Germline V lookup: CDR1 SSHAT, CDR2 FNYEAQ (reference sequence). Here the CDR3 DNA reads TGTGCCAGCAGCTTTAGCTACTTGGAGACCCAGTACTTC. Translating it yields CASSFSYLETQYF.

This clone has a single count. J is TRBJ1-1 and V is TRBV7-6; D unresolved. V lost 1 base to trimming and J lost 1 base, with 10 bases between them. CDR1 SGHVS and CDR2 FNYEAQ come from the germline V gene. The CDR3 loop spans 15 amino acids. CDR3 protein: CASSLGGVKNTEAFF. CDR3 sequence (DNA): TGTGCCAGCAGCTTAGGCGGGGTAAAGAACACTGAAGCTTTCTTT.

The table lists this clone with a few counts. The chain couples TRBV7-2 to TRBJ2-3; 7 nucleotides line up with TRBD1. The CDR3 consists of 16 residues. The V gene's germline CDR1 is SGHTA and CDR2 FQGNSA. Trimming at V came to 5 bases and at J to 4 bases, leaving 12 bases not matched to a gene. The DNA of the CDR3 is TGTGCCAGCAGCCCTACCTGGGACAGCATCTCAGATACGCAGTATTTT. Translation: CASSPTWDSISDTQYF.

The CDR3 loop is CASSMQGSFGNTIYF. CDR3 DNA: TGTGCCAGTAGTATGCAGGGATCGTTTGGAAACACCATATATTTT. This chain connects TRBV19 to TRBJ1-3, with a weak D call TRBD1 (5 bases). This CDR3 is 15 amino acids long. CDR1 and CDR2 from the germline V gene are LNHDA and SQIVND (reference sequence). V lost 3 bases and J 3 bases, leaving 12 bases between the germline ends.

This clone showed up just once. The V call is TRBV15, the J call TRBJ2-7, with D uncertain. Germline V gene sequence: CDR1 LNHNV, CDR2 YYDKDF (reference sequence). Trimming left V 0 bases short and J 4 bases short, with 10 bases between. The CDR3 consists of 14 residues. The CDR3 sequence is CATSRDQANYEQYF. The CDR3 region has the DNA TGTGCCACCAGCAGAGATCAGGCCAATTACGAGCAGTACTTC.

The chain has TRBV7-8 and TRBJ2-3, with TRBD2 matching over 8 bases. V trimming: 1 base; J trimming: 1 base; junction bases outside the gene matches: 7. Germline V gene data show CDR1 as SGHVS and CDR2 as FQNEAQ. The CDR3 extends over 17 amino acids. The CDR3 coding sequence is TGTGCCAGCAGCTTAGGGGTTGGTAGCGGGGGCACAGATACGCAGTATTTT. Translating gives CASSLGVGSGGTDTQYF.

The CDR3 region has the DNA TGTGCCAGCAGCCGTAGCGGTACCGGGGAGCTGTTTTTT. It encodes CASSRSGTGELFF. The chain joins TRBV7-2 to TRBJ2-2; a weak D match, TRBD2 (6 bases). The V gene's germline CDR1 is SGHTA and CDR2 FQGNSA. The CDR3 loop spans 13 amino acids. The ends were cut back, 5 bases at V and 5 bases at J, with 9 bases in the middle.

Here the CDR3 reads CASGRQRNQPQHF. The CDR3 nucleotides are TGTGCCAGCGGTAGACAGCGCAATCAGCCCCAGCATTTT. The chain links TRBV13 to TRBJ1-5, with D perhaps TRBD1 (5 bases). The V gene's germline CDR1 is PRHDT and CDR2 FYEKMQ (reference sequence). This CDR3 spans 13 amino acids. V dropped 8 bases and J dropped 2 bases, with 10 bases sitting between them.

This clone was seen a single time. J is TRBJ1-4 and V is TRBV28; D may be TRBD1 (5 bases). This CDR3 comprises 15 residues. Germline V gene sequence: CDR1 MDHEN, CDR2 SYDVKM. Trimming removed 3 bases at V and 7 bases at J, with 15 bases between. For the CDR3, the DNA is TGTGCCAGCAGTTTTGGAGGGGAGGGTGGTGAAAAACTGTTTTTT. The encoded protein is CASSFGGEGGEKLFF.

The rearrangement links TRBV28 to TRBJ2-1; 7 bases agree with TRBD2. With 7 bases clipped from V and 2 bases from J, the junction kept 8 bases outside the gene matches. The CDR3 covers 15 residues. Germline V gives CDR1 MDHEN, CDR2 SYDVKM. CDR3 nucleotides: TGTGCCAGCACCCCGGCTAGCGGCACCTACAATGAGCAGTTCTTC. Its translation: CASTPASGTYNEQFF.

The J gene is TRBJ2-1, the V gene TRBV5-5, with D tentatively TRBD1 (6 bases). The germline CDR1 and CDR2 sequences are SGHKS and YYEKEE (reference sequence). V was clipped by 5 bases and J by 12 bases, with 18 bases between them. CDR3 length equals 13 residues. CDR3 protein: CASRLSGVDGQFF. The CDR3 DNA reads as TGTGCCAGCAGACTATCAGGGGTGGACGGGCAGTTCTTC.

The chain is built from TRBV5-1 and TRBJ2-7; D remains ambiguous. CDR3 length equals 13 residues. Trimming cost V 3 bases and J 0 bases, with 7 bases left between them. Germline values: CDR1 SGHRS, CDR2 YFSETQ. CDR3 loop: CASSSQISYEQYF. In DNA, the CDR3 is TGCGCCAGCAGCTCCCAGATCTCCTACGAGCAGTACTTC. The full variable domain, completed using reference TRBV5-1 and TRBJ2-7, is KAGVTQTPRYLIKTRGQQVTLSCSPISGHRSVSWYQQTPGQGLQFLFEYFSETQRNKGNFPGRFSGRQFSNSRSEMNVSTLELGDSALYLCASSSQISYEQYFGPGTRLTVT.

The gene calls are TRBV4-3 and TRBJ1-4; D perhaps matches TRBD1 (5 bases). CDR3 length: 16 residues. Germline CDR1 is LGHNA and CDR2 is YSLEER. Trimming took off 0 bases at V and 1 base at J, with 9 bases between the two ends. Here the CDR3 reads CASSQEAGGTNEKLFF. In DNA, the CDR3 is TGCGCCAGCAGCCAAGAAGCGGGGGGAACTAATGAAAAACTGTTTTTT.